These 21 T cell receptor beta chains were all obtained from the same sample, sequenced in a study of tumor-infiltrating lymphocytes in primary liver carcinoma. Alongside blood RNA obtained from unsorted whole blood, germline DNA was also extracted. A constant-region primer primed TCR beta cDNA synthesis from about 490 ng of total RNA. Libraries of TCR beta came from three nested multiplex PCR rounds with slightly modified ARM-PCR. The study ran its first two PCR rounds for nine to eleven cycles each, using TRBV1-TRBV30 forward primers and a C-beta reverse primer. TCRdb re-derived calls from the multiplex PCR reads in MiXCR, one entry per CDR3 protein. The sample has approximately 330,000 distinct CDR3 sequences; around 60% are singletons. Material: peripheral blood. The source is a man in his forties with primary liver carcinoma and hepatitis B virus infection.

This clonotype was detected many times. V and J are TRBV6-2 or TRBV6-3 and TRBJ2-5; D unresolved. Trimming shortened V by 6 bases and J by 0 bases, and 14 bases separated the two germline ends. The CDR3 extends over 15 amino acids. Germline lookup yields CDR1 MNHEY and CDR2 SVGEGT. As DNA, the CDR3 is TGTGCCAGCAGCCCCCTCGGAGAGTACCAAGAGACCCAGTACTTC. Its protein is CASSPLGEYQETQYF.

As for this clonotype: At one boundary the junction diverges from the germline segment, which might be a read error. This chain connects TRBV6-7 to TRBJ1-4, with unresolved D. TRBV6-7 is annotated as an ORF whose role is uncertain. This CDR3 contains 15 residues. The CDR3 nucleotides are TGTGCCAACAGTTACACGCAGGATGGGAATGAAAAACTGTTTTTT. It is translated as CANSYTQDGNEKLFF.

This clonotype came up a few times. The chain employs TRBV7-9 and TRBJ2-5; TRBD1 matches 7 bases. Germline loops: CDR1 SEHNR, CDR2 FQNEAQ (reference sequence). Germline trimming cut 5 bases from V and 4 bases from J; bases unmatched to any gene: 7. The CDR3 is made up of 14 amino acids. The CDR3 is CASSPSTGRETQYF. The CDR3 bases are TGTGCCAGCAGCCCGTCGACAGGGAGAGAGACCCAGTACTTC.

On this clonotype: A much more abundant neighbour one base away suggests this may be a read error. The genes are TRBV14 and TRBJ1-1; D not resolved. The germline gives CDR1 SGHDN, CDR2 FVKESK. This CDR3 region has 14 residues. The ends were cut back, 4 bases at V and 6 bases at J, with 15 bases in the middle. The DNA for the CDR3 is TGTGCCAGCAGCCGAAAGACATGGTTGGCTGAAGCTTTCTTT. Translated, it gives CASSRKTWLAEAFF.

Points on this clonotype: The junction departs from the called germline gene at one end, perhaps through a read error. The rearrangement uses TRBV12-3 or TRBV12-4 and TRBJ1-1; 7 bases line up with TRBD1. CDR3 size: 15 residues. CDR3 sequence (DNA): TGTGTCAGCAGAAGGATACCGGGACAGAAGACTGAAGCTTTCTTT. Amino acid sequence: CVSRRIPGQKTEAFF.

This chain links TRBV20-1 with TRBJ2-1; 14 bases agree with TRBD2. CDR1 is DFQATT, CDR2 SNEGSKA, per germline (reference sequence). This CDR3 contains 18 residues. Unmatched junction bases numbered 6, after V lost 2 bases and J lost 0 bases. The CDR3 reads CSARWTSGRSSSYNEQFF. Here the CDR3 DNA reads TGCAGTGCTAGATGGACTAGCGGGAGGTCTAGCTCCTACAATGAGCAGTTCTTC.

Ten or more counts support this clonotype. The chain employs TRBV11-1 and TRBJ2-1, with TRBD2 matching over 9 bases. The V gene's germline CDR1 is SGHAT and CDR2 FQDESV (reference sequence). This CDR3 has 14 amino acids. The trim removed 5 bases at V and 5 bases at J, leaving 4 bases unmatched. This CDR3 is CASSASGNHNEQFF. CDR3 DNA sequence: TGTGCCAGCAGCGCTAGCGGGAATCACAATGAGCAGTTCTTC.

The CDR3 DNA is TGTGCCAGCAGTTTTGGCCTTCGTAGGGGCACAGATACGCAGTATTTT. This codes for CASSFGLRRGTDTQYF. The rearrangement links TRBV28 to TRBJ2-3; D unclear. Germline assignment: CDR1 MDHEN and CDR2 SYDVKM. The CDR3 runs 16 residues. With 3 bases removed from V and 1 base from J, the gap between germline ends came to 14 bases. Filled out from reference TRBV28 and TRBJ2-3, the complete variable domain reads DVKVTQSSRYLVKRTGEKVFLECVQDMDHENMFWYRQDPGLGLRLIYFSYDVKMKEKGDIPEGYSVSREKKERFSLILESASTNQTSMYLCASSFGLRRGTDTQYFGPGTRLTVL.

The rearrangement links TRBV6-5 to TRBJ2-3; D is perhaps TRBD2 (5 bases). The germline V gene encodes CDR1 MNHEY and CDR2 SVGAGI. The CDR3 sequence is 15 residues long. Trimming pared 7 bases from V and 1 base from J, leaving 15 bases between. CDR3: CASTPDGGGTDTQYF. In nucleotides, the CDR3 is TGTGCCAGCACCCCAGACGGAGGAGGCACAGATACGCAGTATTTT.

A remark on this clonotype: The junction shows a germline mismatch at one end, possibly a read error. The rearrangement links TRBV11-2 to TRBJ2-1; D ambiguous. This CDR3 contains 15 residues. Germline V CDR1 and CDR2: SGHAT, FQNNGV. CDR3 nucleotide sequence: TGTGCCAGCAGCTTAGAATTGGGATACTACAATGGGCAGTTCTTC. This sequence encodes CASSLELGYYNGQFF.

This clonotype has ten or more counts. The chain couples TRBV29-1 to TRBJ1-2; unclear D gene. The V and J ends lost 0 bases and 5 bases respectively, with 19 bases between them. Germline CDR1 and CDR2: SQVTM and ANQGSEA. CDR3 length equals 16 residues. Here the CDR3 reads CSVEDPPHGFGYGYTF. Here the CDR3 DNA reads TGCAGCGTTGAAGATCCCCCCCACGGGTTCGGGTATGGCTACACCTTC.

This clonotype was observed at least ten times. Here the CDR3 reads CASSPKGGKFHEQYF. CDR3 sequence (DNA): TGTGCCAGCAGTCCCAAGGGGGGAAAATTCCACGAGCAGTACTTC. The chain combines TRBV12-3 or TRBV12-4 with TRBJ2-7; perhaps D is TRBD1 or TRBD2 (6 bases each). The CDR3 has 15 amino acids. The V and J ends lost 5 bases and 5 bases respectively, with 19 bases between them.

Worth noting for this clonotype: A much bigger clone sits one base away, suggesting this may be a read error. CDR3 in DNA: TGTGCCAGCGGGGGACCCTCGAACACTGAAGCTTTCTTT. This translates into CASGGPSNTEAFF. The V and J genes are TRBV25-1 and TRBJ1-1; D perhaps matches TRBD1 (5 bases). Trimming stripped 8 bases from V and 1 base from J, with 11 bases between. The germline V gene encodes CDR1 MGHDK and CDR2 SYGVNS. CDR3 size: 13 residues.

A word on this clonotype: The junction shows a germline mismatch at one end, possibly a read error. This chain joins TRBV11-2 and TRBJ2-7; 8 bases fit TRBD2. The CDR3 runs to 16 residues. Germline-derived CDR1 and CDR2 are SGHAT and FQNNGV. The CDR3 DNA reads TGTGCCCGCAGTCTAGAAGGTAGCGGGGATACCTACGAGCAGTACTTC. Its protein product is CARSLEGSGDTYEQYF.

Comment on this clonotype: This sequence may be a read error, since a much larger clone differs from it by one base. The genes are TRBV6-5 and TRBJ2-7; 9 positions agree with TRBD2. CDR1 and CDR2 (germline): MNHEY, SVGAGI. This CDR3 has 17 amino acids. Here the CDR3 reads CAISYSPLAGSSYEQYF. CDR3 nucleotides: TGTGCCATCAGTTACAGCCCGCTAGCGGGGAGCTCCTACGAGCAGTACTTC.

Concerning this clonotype itself: Its ends do not fully match the called genes, so a read error is possible. The J gene is TRBJ2-1, the V gene TRBV11-3; 10 bases are a match to TRBD2. Germline V gene sequence: CDR1 SGHNT, CDR2 YENEEA. This CDR3 contains 14 residues. Here the CDR3 reads CASSLSLAGNEQLF. In DNA form, the CDR3 reads TGTGCCAGCAGCTTATCACTAGCGGGGAATGAGCAACTCTTC.

Turning to this clonotype: A read error is likely, as this CDR3 ends without the conserved phenylalanine or tryptophan. The DNA is omitted, as the CDR3 cannot be located on it reliably, and the CDR3 follows TCRdb's listing. The gene calls are TRBV21-1 and TRBJ2-7. TRBV21-1 is annotated as a pseudogene. The CDR3 is 12 amino acids long, termini counted. This CDR3 is CASSTVSYEQYL.

This clonotype was counted once. The junction does not match germline at one end; this may be a read error. The chain links TRBV11-2 to TRBJ2-3; D is unresolved. CDR1 is SGHAT, CDR2 FQNNGV, per germline. The CDR3 totals 12 residues. The CDR3 sequence: CASILVSDTQYF. The CDR3 nucleotides are TGCGCCAGCATCTTAGTTTCAGATACGCAGTATTTT.

This chain uses TRBV7-8 with TRBJ2-7, with D perhaps matching TRBD2 (5 bases). The CDR3 has 15 residues. Per the germline V gene, CDR1 is SGHVS and CDR2 is FQNEAQ. V dropped 7 bases and J dropped 1 base, with 17 bases sitting between them. This CDR3 reads CASTLGGGFSYEQYF. The CDR3 nucleotides read TGTGCCAGCACCCTCGGAGGCGGCTTTTCCTACGAGCAGTACTTC.

This clonotype appeared once. A read error is possible here, since a much larger clone lies one base away. The chain joins TRBV12-3 or TRBV12-4 to TRBJ2-5; 8 bases map to TRBD1. The CDR3 consists of 13 residues. Trimming removed 6 bases from V and 3 bases from J; junction bases left unmatched: 3. The CDR3 coding sequence is TGTGCCAGCAGCGGACAGGGAGAAGAGACCCAGTACTTC. This translates into CASSGQGEETQYF.

This sequence joins TRBV7-8 and TRBJ2-1; 10 bases map to TRBD2. V was clipped by 5 bases and J by 2 bases; unmatched bases: 9. The CDR3 length is 17 residues. The germline CDR1 and CDR2 sequences are SGHVS and FQNEAQ. CDR3 sequence reads: CASSDWTSGRAYNEQFF. For the CDR3, the DNA is TGTGCCAGCAGCGACTGGACTAGCGGAAGAGCCTACAATGAGCAGTTCTTC.